This T cell receptor beta chain originates from a study of cytomegalovirus exposure and HLA in healthy donors. There are 16 residues in the CDR3. In germline, CDR1 is SEHNR, CDR2 FQNEAQ (reference sequence). V gave up 0 bases and J gave up 1 base; unmatched junction bases: 1. The PCR was carried out with 60 Vbeta primers and 13 Jbeta primers. The table came from immunoSEQ multiplex PCR; TCRdb's copy has only in-frame clones and leaves some out. This table holds around 130,000 clones, about 82% found once. The specimen was PBMCs. This clonotype was obtained from a young man in good health and CMV-seronegative. The V gene is TRBV7-9, the J gene TRBJ2-3; 10 nucleotides line up with TRBD1. The CDR3, as DNA: TGTGCCAGCAGCTTAGCCGGGACAGGGGGCACAGATACGCAGTATTTT. Amino acids: CASSLAGTGGTDTQYF.